The 17 T cell receptor beta chains presented below share a single source sample, sequenced in a study of cytomegalovirus exposure and HLA in healthy donors. TCRdb's table, derived via immunoSEQ multiplex PCR, lists solely in-frame clones and lacks some. In the table there are some 140,000 clones, about 82% of which are singletons. The source material was PBMCs. All receptors come from a human donor in good health.

This clone was detected once. The chain links TRBV19 to TRBJ1-2; 7 bases agree with TRBD1. Looked up from germline, CDR1 is LNHDA and CDR2 is SQIVND (reference sequence). This CDR3 region has 17 residues. Unmatched junction bases numbered 15, after V lost 8 bases and J lost 0 bases. CDR3 amino acids: CASRTVQGKVSNYGYTF. In DNA, the CDR3 is TGTGCCAGTCGGACAGTACAGGGGAAAGTCTCTAACTATGGCTACACCTTC.

The chain combines TRBV10-1 with TRBJ2-7; tentatively, D is TRBD1 (6 bases). Trimming left V 0 bases short and J 7 bases short, with 13 bases between. The CDR3 contains 14 residues. The germline gives CDR1 WNHNN, CDR2 SYGVQD (reference sequence). This CDR3 reads CASSESRIGGEQYF. CDR3 DNA sequence: TGCGCCAGCAGTGAGTCCAGGATAGGGGGTGAGCAGTACTTC.

The gene calls are TRBV7-9 and TRBJ2-1; 15 nucleotides line up with TRBD2. This CDR3 contains 19 residues. Germline V gives CDR1 SEHNR, CDR2 FQNEAQ (reference sequence). V gave up 5 bases and J gave up 4 bases; unmatched junction bases: 12. CDR3 loop: CASSQTGTSGRTRYNEQFF. The CDR3, as DNA: TGTGCCAGCAGCCAGACCGGGACTAGCGGGAGGACGAGGTACAATGAGCAGTTCTTC.

The chain links TRBV25-1 to TRBJ1-1, with D perhaps matching TRBD1 (6 bases). The CDR3 length is 13 residues. The germline V and J ends were trimmed by 5 bases and 4 bases, with 11 bases remaining between them. Germline CDR1 reads MGHDK; CDR2 reads SYGVNS. This CDR3 is CASSHTGITEAFF. For the CDR3, the DNA is TGTGCCAGCAGTCATACAGGGATCACTGAAGCTTTCTTT.

The chain recombines TRBV7-9 with TRBJ2-6; 9 nucleotides line up with TRBD1. With V trimmed by 4 bases and J by 4 bases, 14 bases remained unmatched. Looked up from germline, CDR1 is SEHNR and CDR2 is FQNEAQ (reference sequence). This CDR3 comprises 19 residues. CDR3 DNA sequence: TGTGCCAGCAGCTCCCCTTTGGGACAGGGCACCACCGGGGCCAACGTCCTGACTTTC. This translates into CASSSPLGQGTTGANVLTF.

This clone showed up just a few times. This sequence joins TRBV28 and TRBJ2-7; 8 bases map to TRBD1. J lost 8 bases, V lost 6 bases, and 12 bases had no gene match. The CDR3 length is 14 residues. Germline V gene data show CDR1 as MDHEN and CDR2 as SYDVKM. CDR3 sequence: CASSPDREDSKQYF. The DNA of the CDR3 is TGTGCCAGCAGCCCGGACAGGGAAGACAGCAAGCAGTACTTC.

The chain employs TRBV28 and TRBJ2-4; D uncertain. The V gene's germline CDR1 is MDHEN and CDR2 SYDVKM. The CDR3 has 12 amino acids. Trimming took off 8 bases at V and 7 bases at J, with 12 bases between the two ends. The CDR3: CASGEVANIQYF. Here the CDR3 DNA reads TGTGCCAGCGGAGAAGTTGCGAACATTCAGTACTTC.

V usage is TRBV5-4 and J usage is TRBJ1-1; D gene uncertain. Germline assignment: CDR1 SGHNT and CDR2 YYREEE (reference sequence). The V end was cut by 5 bases, the J end by 6 bases, with 8 bases between. The CDR3 runs to 11 residues. CDR3 bases: TGTGCCAGCAGACAGCCTTCTGAAGCTTTCTTT. Its translation: CASRQPSEAFF.

About this clone: Other DNA sequences within the sample encode an identical CDR3. The rearrangement links TRBV9 to TRBJ2-7; possibly TRBD2 for D (6 bases). Germline V gene sequence: CDR1 SGDLS, CDR2 YYNGEE. This CDR3 has 14 amino acids. Trimming stripped 0 bases from V and 2 bases from J, with 9 bases between. As DNA, the CDR3 is TGTGCCAGCAGCGTAGAGGGAGGACCCTACGAGCAGTACTTC. This sequence encodes CASSVEGGPYEQYF.

The rearrangement links TRBV7-8 to TRBJ1-2, with TRBD1 identical over 7 bases. CDR3 length: 16 amino acids. After removal of 2 bases from V and 1 base from J, the junction contained 7 bases not matched to a gene. Germline loops: CDR1 SGHVS, CDR2 FQNEAQ. Here the CDR3 reads CASSLSGTDFNYGYTF. The CDR3 DNA follows: TGTGCCAGCAGCTTATCAGGGACAGATTTTAACTATGGCTACACCTTC.

This clone occurred once. This chain uses TRBV2 with TRBJ2-1, with TRBD2 matching over 9 bases. Germline V lookup: CDR1 SNHLY, CDR2 FYNNEI. Trimming cost V 2 bases and J 7 bases; bases outside gene matches: 6. The CDR3 is 15 amino acids. The DNA of the CDR3 is TGTGCCAGCAGTGAACGGCTAGCGGGGCTTAATGAGCAGTTCTTC. This gives the protein CASSERLAGLNEQFF.

The gene calls are TRBV7-2 and TRBJ1-5; a possible D gene is TRBD1 (5 bases). V was shortened by 4 bases and J by 5 bases, with 12 bases between the two germline ends. This CDR3 has 14 amino acids. The germline V gene has CDR1 SGHTA and CDR2 FQGNSA. The CDR3 sequence: CASSSRGGDQPQHF. CDR3 nucleotides: TGTGCCAGCAGCTCCCGGGGGGGAGATCAGCCCCAGCATTTT.

With regard to this clone: In the same sample, other DNA sequences code for this CDR3. V usage is TRBV2 and J usage is TRBJ1-5; maybe TRBD1 (6 bases). The CDR3 loop spans 13 amino acids. CDR1 is SNHLY and CDR2 is FYNNEI in the germline V gene. Trimming cost V 6 bases and J 4 bases, with 10 bases left between them. CDR3 DNA sequence: TGTGCCAGCAGGCCTACAGGGAATCAGCCCCAGCATTTT. Amino acids: CASRPTGNQPQHF.

The sample holds one count of this clone. The rearrangement joins TRBV19 to TRBJ1-2, with 7 bases that match TRBD1. The length of the CDR3 is 16 residues. Trimming at V came to 3 bases and at J to 7 bases, leaving 14 bases not matched to a gene. Germline loops: CDR1 LNHDA, CDR2 SQIVND (reference sequence). The CDR3 is CASSILPGQLRSGYTF. The CDR3 DNA reads as TGTGCCAGTAGTATCTTACCGGGACAGTTAAGGAGTGGCTACACCTTC.

The chain combines TRBV10-3 with TRBJ1-2, with D unclear. Germline V gene data show CDR1 as ENHRY and CDR2 as SYGVKD. Trimming left V 6 bases short and J 3 bases short, with 11 bases between. The CDR3 spans 13 residues. Here the CDR3 reads CAISAEEDYGYTF. The CDR3, as DNA: TGTGCCATCAGCGCGGAGGAGGACTATGGCTACACCTTC.

The chain couples TRBV5-1 to TRBJ1-4, with D hard to call. The CDR3 consists of 15 residues. Germline values: CDR1 SGHRS, CDR2 YFSETQ. V was cut by 4 bases and J by 8 bases, with 18 bases left in between. CDR3 region: CASSRLSVMEEKLFF. The DNA for the CDR3 is TGCGCCAGCAGCCGCTTATCAGTCATGGAGGAAAAACTGTTTTTT.

The chain has TRBV7-9 and TRBJ2-1, with TRBD2 identical over 7 bases. Per germline, CDR1 SEHNR and CDR2 FQNEAQ (reference sequence). The V gene end was trimmed by 2 bases and the J gene end by 3 bases; junction bases not matched to a gene: 7. The CDR3 covers 16 residues. The CDR3 DNA follows: TGTGCCAGCAGCTTAATTCTAGCGGAGAGCTACAATGAGCAGTTCTTC. This gives the protein CASSLILAESYNEQFF.